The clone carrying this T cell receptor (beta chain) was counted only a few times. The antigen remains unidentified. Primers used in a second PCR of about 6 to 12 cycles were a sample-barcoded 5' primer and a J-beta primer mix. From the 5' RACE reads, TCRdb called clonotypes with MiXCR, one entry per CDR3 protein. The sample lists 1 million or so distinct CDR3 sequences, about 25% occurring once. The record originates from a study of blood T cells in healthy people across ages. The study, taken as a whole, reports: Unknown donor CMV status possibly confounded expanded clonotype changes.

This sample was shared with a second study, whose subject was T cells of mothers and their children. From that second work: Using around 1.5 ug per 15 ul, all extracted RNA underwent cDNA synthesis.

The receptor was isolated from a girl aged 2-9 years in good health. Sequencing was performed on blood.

In nucleotides, the CDR3 is TGTGCCAGCAGAGCCGGGCCCCAACTCGAGCAGTACTTC. Amino acid sequence: CASRAGPQLEQYF. This chain connects TRBV7-2 to TRBJ2-1; D is unresolved. The J call is doubtful: the DNA matches TRBJ2-7 better. The germline V gene encodes CDR1 SGHTA and CDR2 FQGNSA. The CDR3 has 13 residues.